This T cell receptor beta chain was observed in a study of shared clonotypes between healthy human individuals. The table came from immunoSEQ multiplex PCR; TCRdb's copy has only in-frame clones and leaves some out. This repertoire shows 950,000 to 1,100,000 clones, roughly 74% found once; its top ten account for roughly 0.55%. J gave up 3 bases and V 6 bases, and 19 bases lay outside the gene matches. Germline V gene lookup returns CDR1 MNHEY and CDR2 SMNVEV (reference sequence). The CDR3 totals 18 residues. This TCR was recovered from a man between 18 and 35 years old in good health. Some clones in this sample may be carry-over from other donors' samples. Sequenced input: memory CD4+ T cells from PBMCs. Noted subset: CD45RA-negative fraction. The chain uses TRBV27 and TRBJ2-7; 8 bases match TRBD1. CDR3 sequence reads: CASSFNVPRTGLNYEQYF. CDR3 nucleotide sequence: TGTGCCAGCAGCTTCAACGTCCCCCGGACAGGGCTAAACTACGAGCAGTACTTC.